The table lists the clone carrying this T cell receptor beta chain with many counts. Its antigen is not known. TCRdb reanalysed the reads using MiXCR and keeps one entry per CDR3 protein. Here the sample spans nearly 650,000 distinct CDR3 sequences, around 24% being singletons. The data stem from a study of T cell repertoires in cytomegalovirus infection. Study-level background: An indication of both CMV infection and matching HLA type came from public TCR beta signatures. General study results and limits: What dominated the ex vivo response were HLA-C-restricted CMV-specific TCR beta clonotypes. Cumulative public TCR beta family frequency identified CMV carriers with the relevant HLA.

The clonotype comes from a human donor in good health (CMV status not recorded). Some clones in this sample may be carry-over from other donors' samples. The sequenced material came from CD8+ T cells from PBMCs.

CDR3 protein: CASSSVKNQGARTEAFF. The CDR3 nucleotides are TGTGCCAGCAGCTCCGTGAAAAATCAGGGGGCGCGTACTGAAGCTTTCTTT. The chain recombines TRBV7-8 with TRBJ1-1; 8 nucleotides line up with TRBD1. The CDR3 is made up of 17 amino acids. The V segment lost 4 bases and the J segment 5 bases; nucleotides outside the gene matches: 15. Germline CDR1 and CDR2: SGHVS and FQNEAQ. The full variable domain, with the rest looked up from reference TRBV7-8 and TRBJ1-1, is GAGVSQSPRYKVAKRGQDVALRCDPISGHVSLFWYQQALGQGPEFLTYFQNEAQLDKSGLPSDRFFAERPEGSVSTLKIQRTQQEDSAVYLCASSSVKNQGARTEAFFGQGTRLTVV.